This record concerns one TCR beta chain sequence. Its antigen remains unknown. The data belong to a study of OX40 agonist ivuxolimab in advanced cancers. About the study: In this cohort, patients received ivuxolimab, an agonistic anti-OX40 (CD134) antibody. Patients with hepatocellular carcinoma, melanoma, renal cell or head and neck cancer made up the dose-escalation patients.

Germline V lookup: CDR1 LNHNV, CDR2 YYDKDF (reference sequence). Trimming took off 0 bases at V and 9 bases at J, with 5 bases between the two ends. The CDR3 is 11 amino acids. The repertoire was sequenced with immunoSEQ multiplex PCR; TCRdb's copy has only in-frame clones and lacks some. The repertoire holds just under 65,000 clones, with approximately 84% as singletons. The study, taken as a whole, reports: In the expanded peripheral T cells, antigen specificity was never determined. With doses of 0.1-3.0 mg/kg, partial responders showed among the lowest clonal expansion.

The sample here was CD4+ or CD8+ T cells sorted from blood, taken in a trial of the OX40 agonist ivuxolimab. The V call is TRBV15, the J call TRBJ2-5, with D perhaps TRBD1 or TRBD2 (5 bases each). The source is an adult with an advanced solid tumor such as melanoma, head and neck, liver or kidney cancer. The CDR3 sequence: CATSREGAQYF. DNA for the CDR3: TGTGCCACCAGCAGAGAGGGGGCCCAGTACTTC.